This T cell receptor beta chain was observed in a study of shared clonotypes between healthy human individuals. Turning to the study itself: Aged between 18 and 49, the donors were a couple of women and a few men.

Sequencing used immunoSEQ multiplex PCR; TCRdb keeps in-frame clones, though not all of them. The repertoire holds around 700,000 clones, less than 80% seen once, with 1.8% in the top ten. Per germline, CDR1 MDHEN and CDR2 SYDVKM. The CDR3 runs to 14 residues. V was clipped by 7 bases and J by 0 bases, with 13 bases between them. As for this clone: The sample has other DNA sequences that encode this CDR3 too.

The sequence was obtained from a woman aged 30 to 39 in good health. The sample taken for sequencing was memory CD4+ T cells sorted from blood. Regarding subset: CD45RA-negative fraction. The rearrangement joins TRBV28 to TRBJ2-7, with D possibly being TRBD2 (6 bases). The CDR3, as DNA: TGTGCCAGCAACGAGGGACTGAGCTCCTACGAGCAGTACTTC. This codes for CASNEGLSSYEQYF.